The 20 T cell receptor beta chains below come from one sample, sequenced in a study of OX40 agonist ivuxolimab in advanced cancers. The table came from immunoSEQ multiplex PCR; TCRdb's copy has only in-frame clones and leaves some out. Of about 36,000 clones in the sample, approximately 80% are singletons; the top ten hold over 20%. The source was CD4+ or CD8+ T cells sorted from blood, collected in a trial of the OX40 agonist ivuxolimab. These TCRs come from an adult with an advanced solid tumor such as melanoma, head and neck, liver or kidney cancer.

The chain links TRBV6-6 to TRBJ1-4, with D maybe TRBD1 (6 bases). The V end was cut by 5 bases, the J end by 1 base, with 11 bases between. The CDR3 extends over 15 amino acids. Germline CDR1 and CDR2: MNHNY and SVGAGI (reference sequence). The CDR3 coding sequence is TGTGCCAGCAGTGGCCACAGGGTAACTAATGAAAAACTGTTTTTT. Protein: CASSGHRVTNEKLFF.

CDR3 amino acids: CASSVGTGSYNEQFF. The CDR3 DNA is TGTGCCAGCAGCGTAGGGACAGGGTCCTACAATGAGCAGTTCTTC. The V call is TRBV9, the J call TRBJ2-1; 8 positions match TRBD1. Per the germline V gene, CDR1 is SGDLS and CDR2 is YYNGEE. Losses at the gene ends were 0 bases for V and 1 base for J; bases not matched to a gene: 0. This CDR3 spans 15 amino acids.

The chain joins TRBV2 to TRBJ2-2; possibly TRBD1 for D (5 bases). CDR3 length: 14 amino acids. The germline CDR1 and CDR2 sequences are SNHLY and FYNNEI. Trimming pared 4 bases from V and 1 base from J, leaving 7 bases between. The CDR3 spells CASSAGRNTGELFF. CDR3 sequence (DNA): TGTGCCAGCAGTGCAGGGCGGAACACCGGGGAGCTGTTTTTT.

This chain connects TRBV4-3 to TRBJ2-7, with no clear D. This CDR3 has 15 residues. Per the germline V gene, CDR1 is LGHNA and CDR2 is YSLEER. V dropped 0 bases and J dropped 2 bases, with 11 bases sitting between them. As DNA, the CDR3 is TGCGCCAGCAGCCAAGAACCCAGTTTCGCCTACGAGCAGTACTTC. It specifies CASSQEPSFAYEQYF.

The CDR3: CASRDNSYTEAFF. CDR3 coding DNA: TGTGCCAGCAGAGACAACAGTTACACTGAAGCTTTCTTT. The chain recombines TRBV28 with TRBJ1-1; D is ambiguous. V dropped 6 bases and J dropped 3 bases, with 11 bases sitting between them. The CDR3 is 13 residues long. Germline V gene lookup returns CDR1 MDHEN and CDR2 SYDVKM.

The V call is TRBV4-3, the J call TRBJ1-5; no reliable D call. This CDR3 spans 14 amino acids. The germline V and J ends were trimmed by 0 bases and 9 bases, with 12 bases remaining between them. The germline V gene has CDR1 LGHNA and CDR2 YSLEER. CDR3 sequence reads: CASSQDRYERPQHF. The CDR3 DNA reads TGCGCCAGCAGCCAAGATCGGTACGAAAGGCCCCAGCATTTT.

This clone was picked up many times. The sample carries other DNA sequences with the same CDR3. V usage is TRBV5-1 and J usage is TRBJ2-7, with TRBD1 matching 7 bases. The CDR3 loop spans 15 amino acids. V gave up 5 bases and J gave up 1 base; unmatched junction bases: 9. CDR1 is SGHRS and CDR2 is YFSETQ in the germline V gene. CDR3: CASSTGRDSSYEQYF. The CDR3 nucleotides read TGCGCCAGCAGTACTGGCCGGGACAGTTCCTACGAGCAGTACTTC.

This clone was counted a few times. This chain uses TRBV2 with TRBJ2-1; TRBD2 aligns across 10 bases. Losses at the gene ends were 8 bases for V and 7 bases for J; bases not matched to a gene: 8. Germline V gene data show CDR1 as SNHLY and CDR2 as FYNNEI. The CDR3 covers 14 residues. The CDR3 loop is CASLSGRVSNEQFF. The CDR3 DNA is TGTGCCAGCCTGAGCGGGAGGGTCTCAAATGAGCAGTTCTTC.

The CDR3 region is CASSRRTGFGNTIYF. CDR3 nucleotides: TGTGCCAGCAGTCGCAGGACAGGCTTTGGAAACACCATATATTTT. V usage is TRBV28 and J usage is TRBJ1-3; TRBD1 matches at 7 bases. Germline CDR1 is MDHEN and CDR2 is SYDVKM. V lost 5 bases, J lost 3 bases, and 7 bases stayed unmatched. The CDR3 loop spans 15 amino acids.

V and J are TRBV27 and TRBJ2-2; 7 nucleotides line up with TRBD1. V lost 5 bases, J lost 2 bases, and 8 bases stayed unmatched. The CDR3 extends over 16 amino acids. CDR1 MNHEY and CDR2 SMNVEV come from the germline V gene (reference sequence). CDR3 sequence: CASSTIQGINTGELFF. The CDR3 nucleotides read TGTGCCAGCAGTACCATACAGGGGATCAACACCGGGGAGCTGTTTTTT.

This clone was seen only a few times. The chain links TRBV9 to TRBJ2-2; D remains ambiguous. V shed 0 bases and J shed 5 bases, with 5 bases lying between them. The CDR3 is made up of 13 amino acids. CDR1 and CDR2 (germline): SGDLS, YYNGEE. CDR3 residues: CASSVDGTGELFF. CDR3 in DNA: TGTGCCAGCAGCGTAGATGGAACCGGGGAGCTGTTTTTT.

This sequence joins TRBV27 and TRBJ1-6; 10 bases are shared with TRBD1. The trim removed 7 bases at V and 9 bases at J, leaving 6 bases unmatched. CDR1 and CDR2 (germline): MNHEY, SMNVEV (reference sequence). CDR3 length: 14 amino acids. CDR3 in amino acids: CASKTGTGVSPLHF. The CDR3 DNA sequence: TGTGCCAGCAAGACCGGGACAGGGGTTTCACCCCTCCACTTT.

This chain joins TRBV4-1 and TRBJ2-2; perhaps TRBD2 as D (7 bases). CDR3 length: 20 amino acids. V was cut by 3 bases and J by 2 bases, with 25 bases left in between. From germline, CDR1 is MGHRA and CDR2 YSYEKL. CDR3 DNA: TGCGCCAGCAGCCAGACTGGGTGGGGGCGGGAGTACGCCAACACCGGGGAGCTGTTTTTT. This gives the protein CASSQTGWGREYANTGELFF.

V and J are TRBV9 and TRBJ2-5; tentative D call: TRBD2 (6 bases). V lost 0 bases, J lost 5 bases, and 14 bases lay in between. The CDR3 runs to 15 residues. From germline, CDR1 is SGDLS and CDR2 YYNGEE. CDR3 amino acids: CASSVDSGATETQYF. The DNA for the CDR3 is TGTGCCAGCAGCGTAGACTCGGGAGCAACCGAGACCCAGTACTTC.

By share of the sample, this clone is medium-sized. The V gene is TRBV7-2, the J gene TRBJ1-6; TRBD1 matches at 8 bases. Germline assignment: CDR1 SGHTA and CDR2 FQGNSA. With V trimmed by 5 bases and J by 7 bases, 10 bases remained unmatched. The CDR3 length is 16 residues. The CDR3 coding sequence is TGTGCCAGCAGCCCTACTACGGACAGGGTGAATTCACCCCTCCACTTT. Translating gives CASSPTTDRVNSPLHF.

The chain recombines TRBV10-3 with TRBJ2-1; 7 nucleotides align to TRBD1. This CDR3 is 13 amino acids long. Germline CDR1 ENHRY, CDR2 SYGVKD. V lost 9 bases and J lost 5; bases outside the gene matches: 7. The CDR3 region is CAILRGTDNEQFF. The CDR3 region has the DNA TGTGCCATTTTAAGGGGGACAGACAATGAGCAGTTCTTC.

This clone was found many times. The chain is built from TRBV2 and TRBJ1-6; maybe TRBD1 (5 bases). Germline V lookup: CDR1 SNHLY, CDR2 FYNNEI. CDR3 length equals 17 residues. V lost 2 bases to trimming and J lost 4 bases, with 15 bases between them. CDR3 residues: CASSELYGDSYNSPLHF. The CDR3 DNA reads as TGTGCCAGCAGTGAACTCTATGGGGACTCTTATAATTCACCCCTCCACTTT.

This clone was observed once. V and J are TRBV7-8 and TRBJ2-6; D is undetermined. The CDR3 covers 18 residues. V lost 5 bases to trimming and J lost 5 bases, with 22 bases between them. The germline gives CDR1 SGHVS, CDR2 FQNEAQ. The chain's CDR3 is CASSGITYPQSRANVLTF. CDR3 nucleotide sequence: TGTGCCAGCAGCGGTATCACTTACCCACAAAGTCGGGCCAACGTCCTGACTTTC.

This clone has only one observation. The chain has TRBV10-3 and TRBJ1-2; TRBD1 matches 7 bases. The germline V gene has CDR1 ENHRY and CDR2 SYGVKD. This CDR3 has 11 residues. The V gene end was trimmed by 10 bases and the J gene end by 7 bases; junction bases not matched to a gene: 6. DNA of the CDR3: TGTGCCACGACAGGGACGGGTGGCTACACCTTC. It translates to CATTGTGGYTF.

The chain is built from TRBV4-2 and TRBJ1-6; TRBD1 agrees at 7 bases. Trimming cost V 0 bases and J 8 bases; bases outside gene matches: 7. The CDR3 is made up of 16 amino acids. The germline V gene encodes CDR1 LGHNA and CDR2 YNFKEQ. CDR3 sequence reads: CASSQDLLDRYSPLHF. Here the CDR3 DNA reads TGTGCCAGCAGCCAAGATCTATTGGACAGGTATTCACCCCTCCACTTT.